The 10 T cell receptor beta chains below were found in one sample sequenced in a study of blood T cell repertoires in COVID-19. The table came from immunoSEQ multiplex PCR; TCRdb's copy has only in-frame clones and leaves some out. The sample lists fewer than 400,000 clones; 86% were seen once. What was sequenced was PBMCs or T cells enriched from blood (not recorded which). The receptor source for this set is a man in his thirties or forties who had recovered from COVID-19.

The CDR3, as DNA: TGTGCCAGTCAGGGGGCAAGCAATCAGCCCCAGCATTTT. Its translation is CASQGASNQPQHF. The chain uses TRBV19 and TRBJ1-5; 8 nucleotides match TRBD1. Per the germline V gene, CDR1 is LNHDA and CDR2 is SQIVND (reference sequence). V shed 8 bases and J 1 base; nucleotides not matched to a gene: 1. The CDR3 contains 13 residues.

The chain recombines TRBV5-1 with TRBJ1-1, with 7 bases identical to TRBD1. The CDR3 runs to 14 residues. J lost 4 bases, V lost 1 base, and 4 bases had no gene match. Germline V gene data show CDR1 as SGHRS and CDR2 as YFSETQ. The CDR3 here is CASSLWSGGTEAFF. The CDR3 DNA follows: TGCGCCAGCAGCTTGTGGTCAGGGGGCACTGAAGCTTTCTTT.

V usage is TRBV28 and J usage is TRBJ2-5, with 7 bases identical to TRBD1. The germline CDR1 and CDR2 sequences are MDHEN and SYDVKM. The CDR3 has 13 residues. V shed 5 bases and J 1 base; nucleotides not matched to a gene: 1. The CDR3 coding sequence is TGTGCCAGCAGTCGGACAGGCCAAGAGACCCAGTACTTC. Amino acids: CASSRTGQETQYF.

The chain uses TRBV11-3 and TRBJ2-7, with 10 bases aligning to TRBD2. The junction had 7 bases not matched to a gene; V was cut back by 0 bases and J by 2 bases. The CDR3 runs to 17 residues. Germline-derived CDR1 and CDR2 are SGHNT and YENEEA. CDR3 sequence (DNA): TGTGCCAGCAGCTTAGATAATCGGCTAGCGGGAGCCTACGAGCAGTACTTC. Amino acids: CASSLDNRLAGAYEQYF.

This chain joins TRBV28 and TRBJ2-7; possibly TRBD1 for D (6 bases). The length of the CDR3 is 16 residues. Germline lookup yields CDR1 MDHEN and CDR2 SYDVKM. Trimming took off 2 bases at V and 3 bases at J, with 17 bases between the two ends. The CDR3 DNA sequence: TGTGCCAGCAGTTTACCTCCGGGACACACATACTACGAGCAGTACTTC. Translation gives CASSLPPGHTYYEQYF.

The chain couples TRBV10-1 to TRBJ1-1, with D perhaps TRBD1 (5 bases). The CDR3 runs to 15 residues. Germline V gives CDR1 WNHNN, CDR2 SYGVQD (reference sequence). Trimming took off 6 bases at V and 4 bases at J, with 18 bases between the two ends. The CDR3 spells CASSENKGIVTEAFF. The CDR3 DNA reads TGCGCCAGCAGCGAGAATAAGGGGATAGTCACTGAAGCTTTCTTT.

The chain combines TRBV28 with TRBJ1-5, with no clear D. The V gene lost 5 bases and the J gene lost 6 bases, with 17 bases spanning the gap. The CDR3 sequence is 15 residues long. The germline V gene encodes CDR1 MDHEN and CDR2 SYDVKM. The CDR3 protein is CASSTRTGPGQPQHF. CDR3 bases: TGTGCCAGCAGTACCCGCACGGGTCCTGGTCAGCCCCAGCATTTT.

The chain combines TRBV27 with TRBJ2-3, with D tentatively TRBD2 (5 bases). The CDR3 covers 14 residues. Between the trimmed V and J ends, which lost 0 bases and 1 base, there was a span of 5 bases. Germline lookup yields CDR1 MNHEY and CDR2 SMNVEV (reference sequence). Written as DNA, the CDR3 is TGTGCCAGCAGTTTATCGGAGGGCACAGATACGCAGTATTTT. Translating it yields CASSLSEGTDTQYF.

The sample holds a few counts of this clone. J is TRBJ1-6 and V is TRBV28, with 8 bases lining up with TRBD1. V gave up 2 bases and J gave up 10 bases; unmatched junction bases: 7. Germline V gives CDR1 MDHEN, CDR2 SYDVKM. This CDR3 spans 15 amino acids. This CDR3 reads CASSLGGQGRSPLHF. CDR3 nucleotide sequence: TGTGCCAGCAGTTTAGGAGGACAGGGTCGATCACCCCTCCACTTT.

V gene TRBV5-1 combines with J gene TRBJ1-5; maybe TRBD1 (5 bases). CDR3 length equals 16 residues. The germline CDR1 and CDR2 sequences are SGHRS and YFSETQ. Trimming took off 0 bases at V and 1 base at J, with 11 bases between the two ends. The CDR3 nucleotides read TGCGCCAGCAGCTTGGGCCCAGGGCGCAGCAATCAGCCCCAGCATTTT. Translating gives CASSLGPGRSNQPQHF.